Described below is a single T cell receptor beta chain sequence and its context. Its matching antigen is unknown. This sample was included in a study of cytomegalovirus exposure and HLA in healthy donors. Findings of the study overall: In a later analysis, a genetic analysis reported fewer productive-TCR N-insertions in an Asian-associated ancestry cluster than the cohort average. When a later analysis compared HLA-associated TCR beta chains with equally common others, the HLA-associated chains turned out to be more clonally expanded and to have lower generation probabilities. Later on, a genetic analysis was performed. It linked a missense variant in DCLRE1C with V- and J-gene trimming of TCR beta. Researchers left out some V segments, among them TRBV6-2 and TRBV6-3, as indistinguishable.

Primers: 60 Vbeta forward and 13 Jbeta reverse. The table came from immunoSEQ multiplex PCR; TCRdb's copy has only in-frame clones and leaves some out. The sample yields more than 150,000 clones, roughly 80% seen once. Germline V gives CDR1 SGDLS, CDR2 YYNGEE. The CDR3 runs to 15 residues. V was pared by 0 bases and J by 8 bases, with 5 bases of the junction left unmatched. The receptor was isolated from a man over 45 in good health and CMV-seronegative. This chain uses TRBV9 with TRBJ1-4, with 9 bases lining up with TRBD1. Sequenced: PBMCs. The CDR3 sequence: CASSVAGTGREKLFF. In nucleotides, the CDR3 is TGTGCCAGCAGCGTAGCAGGGACAGGGCGCGAAAAACTGTTTTTT.